The T cell receptor beta chain under discussion was sequenced for a study of Ad26.COV2.S vaccination and SARS-CoV-2 variants. Study context: Intramuscularly, Ad26.COV2.S was given either once or twice, 56 days apart.

Treatment: around 19 received Ad26.COV2.S at low or high dose, single or two shots; about 5 received placebo; per-sample allocation not given. Each sample was drawn 63 days after the first injection (of vaccine or placebo). V gave up 0 bases and J gave up 4 bases; unmatched junction bases: 4. Per the germline V gene, CDR1 is KGHSH and CDR2 is LQKENI. The CDR3 spans 16 residues. Sequenced by immunoSEQ multiplex PCR; TCRdb stores in-frame clones only, minus some. The sample holds hundreds of thousands of clones, around 90% seen once. The material sequenced was peripheral blood, taken in a trial of Ad26.COV2.S vaccine versus placebo. The chain combines TRBV18 with TRBJ2-2; 8 bases map to TRBD1. This clonotype was sampled from a person aged 18 to 65 who received the Ad26.COV2.S COVID-19 vaccine or a placebo. The CDR3 sequence is CASSPPSGGGTGELFF. CDR3 in DNA: TGTGCCAGCTCACCACCGTCAGGGGGCGGCACCGGGGAGCTGTTTTTT.